Listed below are T cell receptor beta chains from one sample, sequenced in a study of blood T cell repertoires in COVID-19. Profiled with immunoSEQ multiplex PCR; TCRdb holds only in-frame clones, not every one. The table lists 200,000 or so clones, about nine tenths of them singletons, with just over 2.5% in the top ten. The sequenced sample was PBMCs or T cells enriched from blood (not recorded which). The origin of the receptors is a woman aged 25 to 39 who had recovered from COVID-19. CDR3s include the opening cysteine and the closing phenylalanine or tryptophan. A D gene is named only where the DNA matches it firmly. Some rows mark clone size as missing; the rest say once, few, many or name a class of expanded clone.

j_gene,v_gene,d_gene,abundance,CDR3nt,CDR3aa
TRBJ2-7,TRBV5-4,-,-,TGTGCCAGCAGCTTGTCCCTCGGTTCCTACGAGCAGTACTTC,CASSLSLGSYEQYF
TRBJ2-1,TRBV19,-,-,TGTGCCAGTAGTATAGGAGTCGGGGAAACCTACAATGAGCAGTTCTTC,CASSIGVGETYNEQFF
TRBJ1-1,TRBV28,-,few,TGTGCCAGCAGTCCAAGACTGGGCACTGAAGCTTTCTTT,CASSPRLGTEAFF
TRBJ1-4,TRBV7-9,TRBD1,-,TGTGCCAGCAGCTTAGGACAGGGATGGCTGTTTTTT,CASSLGQGWLFF
TRBJ1-2,TRBV4-3,-,-,TGCGCCAGCAGCCAAGTAAAGGGAGCTAACTATGGCTACACCTTC,CASSQVKGANYGYTF
TRBJ2-7,TRBV18,TRBD2,-,TGTGCCAGCTCACCACCGTGGGCTAGCGGGGACTACGAGCAGTACTTC,CASSPPWASGDYEQYF
TRBJ1-1,TRBV5-1,-,-,TGCGCCAGCAGCCTTGGCGACGGGGGGTCCGCTGAAGCTTTCTTT,CASSLGDGGSAEAFF
TRBJ2-7,TRBV7-2,TRBD1,-,TGTGCCAGCAGCTTCTCGGGACAGGGCGCCTACGAGCAGTACTTC,CASSFSGQGAYEQYF
TRBJ1-1,TRBV4-3,-,-,TGCGCCAGCAGCCAAGATCGGGGGGGTTTGAACACTGAAGCTTTCTTT,CASSQDRGGLNTEAFF
TRBJ1-5,TRBV18,TRBD1,few,TGTGCCAGCTCACGCGGGACAGGGTTGTTTAGCAATCAGCCCCAGCATTTT,CASSRGTGLFSNQPQHF
TRBJ1-2,TRBV18,TRBD1,-,TGTGCCAGCTCACTTGAACAGGGGCGCCAGTCTAACTATGGCTACACCTTC,CASSLEQGRQSNYGYTF
TRBJ2-3,TRBV12-5,-,-,TGTGCTAGTGGTTTGGAGGGGCTCGGCACAGATACGCAGTATTTT,CASGLEGLGTDTQYF
TRBJ2-7,TRBV4-1,TRBD1,-,TGCGCCAGCAGCAGGAGCCCCCTCGGGACAGTCTCCTACGAGCAGTACTTC,CASSRSPLGTVSYEQYF
TRBJ2-1,TRBV29-1,TRBD2,-,TGCAGCGTTGTGGGTAGCGGGGGAGAGCAGTTCTTC,CSVVGSGGEQFF
TRBJ1-5,TRBV27,-,-,TGTGCCAGCAGTATCAGACAGGCTAGCAATCAGCCCCAGCATTTT,CASSIRQASNQPQHF
TRBJ1-6,TRBV12-3/TRBV12-4,-,once,TGTGCCAGCAAAAGGGGAAATTCACCCCTCCACTTT,CASKRGNSPLHF
TRBJ2-7,TRBV19,-,-,TGTGCCAGTAGTATAACGGACAGCAACTACGAGCAGTACTTC,CASSITDSNYEQYF
TRBJ2-7,TRBV19,TRBD1,-,TGTGCCACGGCCCGTGGGACAGACTCCTACGAGCAGTACTTC,CATARGTDSYEQYF
TRBJ1-1,TRBV6-5,TRBD1,-,TGTGCCAGCAGCGGACAGGAGAACACTGAAGCTTTCTTT,CASSGQENTEAFF
TRBJ1-1,TRBV6-5,-,-,TGTGCCAGCAGTAGGCCTGGGGGGGCCGCTTTCTTT,CASSRPGGAAFF
TRBJ1-5,TRBV6-5,-,-,TGTGCCAGCGCCACGGGAGGCAATCAGCCCCAGCATTTT,CASATGGNQPQHF
TRBJ2-7,TRBV6-5,-,-,TGTGCCAGCACTCAGGCGGGGCTCTACGAGCAGTACTTC,CASTQAGLYEQYF
TRBJ2-3,TRBV28,-,-,TGTGCCAGCAGGTTGGGGTTGGGGCGTGGGGATACGCAGTATTTT,CASRLGLGRGDTQYF
TRBJ2-3,TRBV3-1/TRBV3-2,TRBD2,-,TGTGCCAGCAGCAAAAGACGAAGTTTGACTAGCGGGGGGGACACAGATACGCAGTATTTT,CASSKRRSLTSGGDTDTQYF
TRBJ2-7,TRBV4-3,-,-,TGCGCCAGCAGCCCTTTCGGCAGGGGATCCGAGCAGTACTTC,CASSPFGRGSEQYF
TRBJ2-7,TRBV4-3,-,once,TGCGCCAGCAGCCAATATGATCGCGGGATGATCTACGAGCAGTACTTC,CASSQYDRGMIYEQYF
TRBJ1-3,TRBV19,TRBD1,few,TGTGCCAGTAGTATGGACAGGAGCTCTGGAAACACCATATATTTT,CASSMDRSSGNTIYF
TRBJ2-7,TRBV29-1,TRBD1,-,TGCAGCGTGGGAAGACAGGGCCTAGGCCCCGAGCAGTACTTC,CSVGRQGLGPEQYF
TRBJ2-5,TRBV7-6,TRBD2,-,TGTGCCAGCAGCTTAGTTCTAGCGGGGGGGCAAGAGACCCAGTACTTC,CASSLVLAGGQETQYF
TRBJ1-5,TRBV27,TRBD1,-,TGTGCCAGCAGTCCGGGACAGAGCAATCAGCCCCAGCATTTT,CASSPGQSNQPQHF
TRBJ2-7,TRBV15,-,-,TGTGCCACCAGCTCCAGGTGGGGCCCCTACGAGCAGTACTTC,CATSSRWGPYEQYF
TRBJ1-3,TRBV7-2,TRBD1,-,TGTGCCAGCAGCTTCTGGACAGGCTCTGGAAACACCATATATTTT,CASSFWTGSGNTIYF
TRBJ1-1,TRBV5-1,-,-,TGCGCCAGCAGCTCCCGGACAGTCCAGAACACTGAAGCTTTCTTT,CASSSRTVQNTEAFF
TRBJ2-7,TRBV7-2,-,-,TGTGCCAGCAGCTTAGGGGCAGGGGATTTGTACGAGCAGTACTTC,CASSLGAGDLYEQYF
TRBJ2-3,TRBV12-3/TRBV12-4,-,-,TGTGCCAGCAGCACAGACACAGATACGCAGTATTTT,CASSTDTDTQYF
TRBJ2-7,TRBV5-8,-,-,TGTGCCAGCTCTCCGGAGGAGGCAGCGTCGATCGAGCAGTACTTC,CASSPEEAASIEQYF
TRBJ1-1,TRBV6-2/TRBV6-3,-,-,TGTGCCAGCAGTTACTCGCCGGACAGACGAGAAGCTTTCTTT,CASSYSPDRREAFF
TRBJ1-2,TRBV7-3,TRBD1,few,TGTGCCAGCAGCCAATGGGACAGGGGGGACTATGGCTACACCTTC,CASSQWDRGDYGYTF
TRBJ1-1,TRBV7-9,TRBD1,-,TGTGCCAGCAGCTTAAGTCGGACAGGGGACACTGAAGCTTTCTTT,CASSLSRTGDTEAFF
TRBJ2-3,TRBV19,TRBD2,-,TGTGCCAGTAGTATGAGGACTAGCGGTTCAGATACGCAGTATTTT,CASSMRTSGSDTQYF
TRBJ2-7,TRBV9,TRBD2,-,TGTGCCAGCAGCGTATCCCAGCGGGGCTACGAGCAGTACTTC,CASSVSQRGYEQYF
TRBJ1-1,TRBV25-1,TRBD1,few,TGTGCCAGCAGTGTGGGGACAGGGGTGACCACTGAAGCTTTCTTT,CASSVGTGVTTEAFF
TRBJ2-3,TRBV7-9,TRBD2,-,TGTGCCAGCAGCTTAGTTCCTAGCGGAAACACAGATACGCAGTATTTT,CASSLVPSGNTDTQYF
TRBJ1-4,TRBV19,TRBD1,-,TGTGCCAGTAGTCTCGACAGGGCGAGCGAAAAACTGTTTTTT,CASSLDRASEKLFF
TRBJ1-1,TRBV27,-,-,TGTGCCAGCAGTTTTTCTGCAGGTTTGAACACTGAAGCTTTCTTT,CASSFSAGLNTEAFF
TRBJ2-7,TRBV21-1,-,-,TGTGCCAGCAATTCTGAGGACAGGGTGTGGGACGAGCAGTACTTC,CASNSEDRVWDEQYF
TRBJ2-5,TRBV7-6,TRBD1,-,TGTGCCAGCAGCTCCATGGCGGTGGGAGCGACAGGGTTAGTAAAGACCCAGTACTTC,CASSSMAVGATGLVKTQYF
TRBJ2-2,TRBV11-2,TRBD2,-,TGTGCCAGCAGCTTAGATCCAACTAGCGGATACACCGGGGAGCTGTTTTTT,CASSLDPTSGYTGELFF
TRBJ1-3,TRBV19,TRBD1,-,TGTGCCAGTAGCGACAGGGTCGGAAACACCATATATTTT,CASSDRVGNTIYF
TRBJ1-4,TRBV30,TRBD1,-,TGTGCCTGGAGACAACAGGGGGCAATGAATGAAAAACTGTTTTTT,CAWRQQGAMNEKLFF
TRBJ1-4,TRBV6-6,-,-,TGTGCCAGCAATAATGGGCGACGGGGGTGGGAAAAACTGTTTTTT,CASNNGRRGWEKLFF
TRBJ1-3,TRBV10-1,TRBD1,-,TGCGCCAGCAACCCCCTCGGGACAGGAACCTTGTTTTCCCTATATTTT,CASNPLGTGTLFSLYF
TRBJ2-2,TRBV7-9,-,-,TGTGCCGGTCAAGGGCCAGGGGACACCGGGGAGCTGTTTTTT,CAGQGPGDTGELFF
TRBJ2-1,TRBV19,-,-,TGTGCCAGTAGTACGACGGGTAGATACAATGAGCAGTTCTTC,CASSTTGRYNEQFF
TRBJ1-1,TRBV18,TRBD1,-,TGTGCCAGCTCAACGGGACAGGGGGGCGAGAAAGCTTTCTTT,CASSTGQGGEKAFF